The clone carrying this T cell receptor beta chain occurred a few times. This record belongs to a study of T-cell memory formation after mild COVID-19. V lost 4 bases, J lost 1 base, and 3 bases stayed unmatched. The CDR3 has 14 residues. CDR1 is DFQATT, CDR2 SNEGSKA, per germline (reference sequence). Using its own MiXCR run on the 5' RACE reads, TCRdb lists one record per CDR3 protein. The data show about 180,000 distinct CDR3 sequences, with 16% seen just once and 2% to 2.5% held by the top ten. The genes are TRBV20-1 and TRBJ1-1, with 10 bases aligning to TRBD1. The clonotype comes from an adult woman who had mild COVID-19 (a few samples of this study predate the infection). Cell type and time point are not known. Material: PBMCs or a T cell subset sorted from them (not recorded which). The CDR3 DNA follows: TGCAGTGCTACTCGACAGGGGGCGAACACTGAAGCTTTCTTT. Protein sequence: CSATRQGANTEAFF.